This T cell receptor beta chain appears in the sequencing data of a study of shared clonotypes between healthy human individuals. Findings of the study overall: Incomplete sequencing of sorted subsets was indicated by rarefaction despite large depth. A few donors held about 5% of naive CD4 clonotypes in common.

V shed 0 bases and J 3 bases; nucleotides not matched to a gene: 2. The CDR3 extends over 14 amino acids. The germline CDR1 and CDR2 sequences are SNHLY and FYNNEI. Naive CD8 cells were CD45RO-negative, positively selected for CCR7, excluding terminally differentiated effector memory CD45RA+ cells. The table came from immunoSEQ multiplex PCR; TCRdb's copy has only in-frame clones and leaves some out. This table holds more than 2 million clones, just under 95% found once. On this clone: The antigen is not known.

The source material was naive CD8+ T cells sorted from blood. The source of this sequence is a man between 18 and 29 years old in good health. The chain links TRBV2 to TRBJ2-7, with TRBD1 matching over 7 bases. The CDR3 DNA reads as TGTGCCAGCAGTGAAGCAAACAGGGGCTACGAGCAGTACTTC. The encoded protein is CASSEANRGYEQYF. Using reference TRBV2 and TRBJ2-7 for the parts outside the CDR3, the full variable domain is EPEVTQTPSHQVTQMGQEVILRCVPISNHLYFYWYRQILGQKVEFLVSFYNNEISEKSEIFDDQFSVERPDGSNFTLKIRSTKLEDSAMYFCASSEANRGYEQYFGPGTRLTVT.